The 25 T cell receptor beta chains below all came from one sample that was sequenced in a study of CD8 T cells in ankylosing spondylitis (dated 2017 in TCRdb). Study-wide conclusions, independent of this receptor: Blood from ankylosing spondylitis patients appeared to be characterized by a TCR beta motif made up of several highly homologous amino acid variants.

The library was prepared using 5' RACE. Sequencing relied on an Illumina HiSeq 2500. Starting from the raw public reads, TCRdb applied fastp trimming at Q25, assembled clones with MiXCR and retained in-frame beta chains. All rows with the same CDR3 protein become a single entry with the most common DNA and genes. The sample yields roughly 700,000 distinct CDR3 sequences; about 20% were counted once. Under 20% of the sample is taken by the ten largest. The antigens for these receptors are not known. Sequenced input: blood, either unsorted or a sorted T cell fraction (not recorded which). These receptors came from a male donor with ankylosing spondylitis.

This chain links TRBV24-1 with TRBJ2-2, with 10 bases aligning to TRBD1. The V segment lost 9 bases and the J segment 7 bases; nucleotides outside the gene matches: 4. The CDR3 extends over 13 amino acids. Germline lookup yields CDR1 KGHDR and CDR2 SFDVKD. Here the CDR3 reads CATGTGVVGELFF. The CDR3 nucleotides are TGTGCCACCGGGACAGGGGTTGTCGGGGAGCTGTTTTTT.

The chain joins TRBV4-2 to TRBJ2-5; D is undetermined. Trimming stripped 0 bases from V and 0 bases from J, with 8 bases between. CDR3 length equals 15 residues. Germline CDR1 is LGHNA and CDR2 is YNFKEQ. CDR3 sequence reads: CASSQDNGYQETQYF. The CDR3 DNA follows: TGTGCCAGCAGCCAAGATAATGGGTACCAAGAGACCCAGTACTTC.

CDR3 amino acids: CASSWAARNEQFF. The CDR3 nucleotides are TGCGCCAGCAGCTGGGCCGCCAGGAATGAGCAGTTCTTC. The V and J genes are TRBV5-1 and TRBJ2-1; D not certain. V lost 3 bases to trimming and J lost 7 bases, with 11 bases between them. This CDR3 contains 13 residues. CDR1 is SGHRS and CDR2 is YFSETQ in the germline V gene.

This clonotype was counted a few times. The gene calls are TRBV5-1 and TRBJ2-5; D might be TRBD2 (5 bases). The germline V gene encodes CDR1 SGHRS and CDR2 YFSETQ. CDR3 size: 14 residues. Trimming took off 1 base at V and 3 bases at J, with 10 bases between the two ends. CDR3 region: CASSLSSRKETQYF. CDR3 bases: TGCGCCAGCAGCTTGTCTAGCAGGAAAGAGACCCAGTACTTC.

The DNA for the CDR3 is TGTGCCAGCTCACCCGTGCACAATGAAAAACTGTTTTTT. This encodes CASSPVHNEKLFF. The chain is built from TRBV18 and TRBJ1-4, with D hard to call. The CDR3 contains 13 residues. Per the germline V gene, CDR1 is KGHSH and CDR2 is LQKENI. Deletions cut 3 bases from V and 5 bases from J, with 7 bases between.

The genes are TRBV12-3 or TRBV12-4 and TRBJ1-2; D is unclear. Trimming removed 4 bases from V and 4 bases from J, with 10 bases in between. The CDR3 totals 13 residues. Here the CDR3 reads CASSSGGRYGYTF. The CDR3 nucleotides are TGTGCCAGCAGTTCCGGCGGGCGCTATGGCTACACCTTC.

The V call is TRBV28, the J call TRBJ2-1; 7 nucleotides agree with TRBD1. The CDR3 runs 13 residues. V lost 7 bases and J lost 4; bases outside the gene matches: 4. Germline CDR1 MDHEN, CDR2 SYDVKM. The chain's CDR3 is CASNYRGYNEQFF. CDR3 DNA: TGTGCCAGCAATTACAGGGGTTACAATGAGCAGTTCTTC.

This clonotype was detected many times. CDR3 nucleotides: TGCGCCAGCAGCCCCCTGACAGGGCAAACCTACGAGCAGTACTTC. Protein sequence: CASSPLTGQTYEQYF. V is TRBV5-1 and J is TRBJ2-7; 7 bases align to TRBD1. This CDR3 contains 15 residues. Germline V gene data show CDR1 as SGHRS and CDR2 as YFSETQ. The junction had 9 bases not matched to a gene; V was cut back by 4 bases and J by 2 bases.

This clonotype was observed a few times. V is TRBV18 and J is TRBJ2-5, with 9 positions matching TRBD2. The CDR3 has 13 residues. The V segment lost 6 bases and the J segment 5 bases; nucleotides outside the gene matches: 4. The V gene's germline CDR1 is KGHSH and CDR2 LQKENI. CDR3 bases: TGTGCCAGCTCTAGCGGGAGAGAGGAGACCCAGTACTTC. Encoded protein: CASSSGREETQYF.

This clonotype was seen more than once but under ten times. J is TRBJ2-1 and V is TRBV5-1, with D unclear. Between the trimmed V and J ends, which lost 6 bases and 10 bases, there was a span of 17 bases. Germline CDR1 reads SGHRS; CDR2 reads YFSETQ. The length of the CDR3 is 13 residues. CDR3 nucleotides: TGCGCCAGCAACGTTGACTCCTTCGGGGAGCAGTTCTTC. The encoded protein is CASNVDSFGEQFF.

This clonotype occurred a few times. This chain links TRBV5-4 with TRBJ1-5; D is undetermined. V gave up 0 bases and J gave up 1 base, with 8 bases separating them. The CDR3 is 15 residues long. The germline V gene has CDR1 SGHNT and CDR2 YYREEE (reference sequence). CDR3 coding DNA: TGTGCCAGCAGCTTGGTCGGACCAAGCAATCAGCCCCAGCATTTT. Translating gives CASSLVGPSNQPQHF.

This clonotype was recorded a few times. This sequence joins TRBV18 and TRBJ2-1, with D possibly TRBD2 on 5 matching bases. The CDR3 runs 15 residues. Germline V gene lookup returns CDR1 KGHSH and CDR2 LQKENI. V was cut by 3 bases and J by 5 bases, with 14 bases left in between. The CDR3 spells CASSPRTGEDNEQFF. CDR3 DNA: TGTGCCAGCTCACCCCGCACCGGGGAAGACAATGAGCAGTTCTTC.

Only a few counts were recorded for this clonotype. The junction departs from germline at one end; a sequencing error may be responsible. The chain employs TRBV6-5 and TRBJ2-7, with 8 positions matching TRBD1. Per germline, CDR1 MNHEY and CDR2 SVGAGI. CDR3 length equals 16 residues. The CDR3 nucleotides read TGTGCCAGCAGTCACTCGGGACAGGCGGCCCCCTACGAGCAGTACTTC. It is translated as CASSHSGQAAPYEQYF.

This chain uses TRBV12-3 or TRBV12-4 with TRBJ1-2; 7 bases align to TRBD1. The V gene end was trimmed by 2 bases and the J gene end by 8 bases; junction bases not matched to a gene: 11. This CDR3 is 15 amino acids long. This CDR3 reads CASSLFGDSYGGYTF. The DNA of the CDR3 is TGTGCCAGCAGTTTATTTGGGGACAGCTACGGAGGCTACACCTTC.

The chain recombines TRBV20-1 with TRBJ2-7; the D is unclear. V dropped 5 bases and J dropped 4 bases, with 12 bases sitting between them. CDR3 length equals 12 residues. CDR1 is DFQATT and CDR2 is SNEGSKA in the germline V gene (reference sequence). Here the CDR3 DNA reads TGCAGTGCTCCCCGGATCGGGTACGAGCAGTACTTC. It codes for CSAPRIGYEQYF.

This chain connects TRBV29-1 to TRBJ2-7; maybe TRBD2 (6 bases). Germline CDR1 and CDR2: SQVTM and ANQGSEA. The CDR3 is 12 amino acids. V lost 5 bases, J lost 3 bases, and 11 bases lay in between. Here the CDR3 reads CSVSGTLYEQYF. The DNA of the CDR3 is TGCAGCGTTTCCGGGACTCTCTACGAGCAGTACTTC.

The chain is built from TRBV4-1 and TRBJ2-5; either TRBD1 or TRBD2 may fit D (5 bases each). Trimming stripped 3 bases from V and 5 bases from J, with 22 bases between. This CDR3 spans 17 amino acids. Germline-derived CDR1 and CDR2 are MGHRA and YSYEKL. This CDR3 reads CASSQKGQDSLGETQYF. CDR3 nucleotides: TGCGCCAGCAGCCAGAAGGGGCAGGACTCTCTAGGTGAGACCCAGTACTTC.

This clonotype was picked up many times. The CDR3 here is CSVVGTGAGELFF. The CDR3 bases are TGCAGCGTGGTCGGGACAGGCGCCGGGGAGCTGTTTTTT. V is TRBV29-1 and J is TRBJ2-2; 8 nucleotides align to TRBD1. The V gene end was trimmed by 6 bases and the J gene end by 6 bases; junction bases not matched to a gene: 6. CDR1 and CDR2 from the germline V gene are SQVTM and ANQGSEA. This CDR3 is built from 13 residues.

A few counts support this clonotype. The genes are TRBV20-1 and TRBJ2-1; the D is unclear. Germline V gives CDR1 DFQATT, CDR2 SNEGSKA (reference sequence). The CDR3 extends over 15 amino acids. V lost 0 bases to trimming and J lost 2 bases, with 11 bases between them. In DNA form, the CDR3 reads TGCAGTGCTAGAGATGGTAGCTCCGCCTACAATGAGCAGTTCTTC. It encodes CSARDGSSAYNEQFF.

This clonotype was counted between two and nine times. The chain recombines TRBV2 with TRBJ1-1, with a weak D call TRBD1 (6 bases). Trimming stripped 2 bases from V and 4 bases from J, with 14 bases between. The CDR3 has 15 amino acids. Germline lookup yields CDR1 SNHLY and CDR2 FYNNEI. This CDR3 reads CASSEMGGGGTEAFF. The CDR3 DNA is TGTGCCAGCAGTGAAATGGGGGGCGGGGGCACTGAAGCTTTCTTT.

CDR3 in amino acids: CASSQDWSGGALETQYF. CDR3 nucleotides: TGTGCCAGCAGCCAAGATTGGAGCGGGGGGGCCTTGGAGACCCAGTACTTC. V gene TRBV3-1 combines with J gene TRBJ2-5; the match to TRBD2 covers 10 bases. This CDR3 contains 17 residues. V was clipped by 0 bases and J by 5 bases; unmatched bases: 9. Per germline, CDR1 LGHDT and CDR2 YNNKEL (reference sequence).

This clonotype was seen a few times. The rearrangement joins TRBV3-1 to TRBJ2-1; tentatively, D is TRBD1 (5 bases). Per germline, CDR1 LGHDT and CDR2 YNNKEL (reference sequence). The length of the CDR3 is 14 residues. Trimming removed 2 bases from V and 4 bases from J, with 9 bases in between. DNA of the CDR3: TGTGCCAGCAGCCAACTGGACACTTACAATGAGCAGTTCTTC. Amino acid sequence: CASSQLDTYNEQFF.

The rearrangement uses TRBV24-1 and TRBJ2-5; 7 nucleotides line up with TRBD1. Per the germline V gene, CDR1 is KGHDR and CDR2 is SFDVKD. This CDR3 contains 14 residues. The ends lost 9 bases at V and 0 bases at J; junction bases unmatched: 6. DNA of the CDR3: TGTGCCACCGGAGACAGGGAGTACCAAGAGACCCAGTACTTC. Encoded protein: CATGDREYQETQYF.

This clonotype was counted only a few times. The chain employs TRBV28 and TRBJ1-3; D is undetermined. Germline V gene lookup returns CDR1 MDHEN and CDR2 SYDVKM. The CDR3 runs to 14 residues. Trimming removed 5 bases at V and 0 bases at J, with 8 bases between. Here the CDR3 DNA reads TGTGCCAGCAGTACCCCAATCTCTGGAAACACCATATATTTT. Its translation: CASSTPISGNTIYF.

The chain recombines TRBV5-1 with TRBJ2-7; D not resolved. CDR1 and CDR2 (germline): SGHRS, YFSETQ. The CDR3 has 14 residues. With 1 base removed from V and 1 base from J, the gap between germline ends came to 9 bases. This chain's CDR3 is CASSLLPISYEQYF. DNA of the CDR3: TGCGCCAGCAGCTTGCTCCCAATTTCCTACGAGCAGTACTTC.